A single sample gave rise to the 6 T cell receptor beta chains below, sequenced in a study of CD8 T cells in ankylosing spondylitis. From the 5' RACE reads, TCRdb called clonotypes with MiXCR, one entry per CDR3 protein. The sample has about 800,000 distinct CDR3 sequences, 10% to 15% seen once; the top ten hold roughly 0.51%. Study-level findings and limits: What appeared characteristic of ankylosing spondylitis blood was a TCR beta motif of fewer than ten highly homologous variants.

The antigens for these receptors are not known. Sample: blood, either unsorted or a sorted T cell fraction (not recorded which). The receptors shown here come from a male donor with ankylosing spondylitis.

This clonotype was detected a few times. The DNA for the CDR3 is TGCAGTGCCGCGGGTCAAGAGACCCAGTACTTC. Translating it yields CSAAGQETQYF. This chain connects TRBV20-1 to TRBJ2-5; TRBD2 is a possible D gene (5 bases). V was cut by 6 bases and J by 2 bases, with 7 bases left in between. The length of the CDR3 is 11 residues. Germline CDR1 and CDR2: DFQATT and SNEGSKA (reference sequence).

The CDR3 nucleotides are TGCGCCAGCACCTTCCCTCCTTCCACTGAAGCTTTCTTT. Translating it yields CASTFPPSTEAFF. This rearrangement joins TRBV5-1 to TRBJ1-1; no firm D call. Germline CDR1 reads SGHRS; CDR2 reads YFSETQ. Trimming pared 6 bases from V and 4 bases from J, leaving 13 bases between. CDR3 length: 13 residues.

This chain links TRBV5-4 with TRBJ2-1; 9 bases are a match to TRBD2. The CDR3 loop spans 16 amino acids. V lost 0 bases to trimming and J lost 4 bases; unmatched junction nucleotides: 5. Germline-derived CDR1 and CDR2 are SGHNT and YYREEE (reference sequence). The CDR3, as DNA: TGTGCCAGCAGCTTGGGAGGACTAGCGACATACAATGAGCAGTTCTTC. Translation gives CASSLGGLATYNEQFF.

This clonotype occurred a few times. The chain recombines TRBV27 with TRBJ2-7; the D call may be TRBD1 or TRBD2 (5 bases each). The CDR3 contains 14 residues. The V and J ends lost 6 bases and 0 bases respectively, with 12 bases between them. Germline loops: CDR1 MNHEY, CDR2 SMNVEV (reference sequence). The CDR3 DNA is TGTGCCAGCAGGCGGGCAGGGACCTCCTACGAGCAGTACTTC. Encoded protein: CASRRAGTSYEQYF.

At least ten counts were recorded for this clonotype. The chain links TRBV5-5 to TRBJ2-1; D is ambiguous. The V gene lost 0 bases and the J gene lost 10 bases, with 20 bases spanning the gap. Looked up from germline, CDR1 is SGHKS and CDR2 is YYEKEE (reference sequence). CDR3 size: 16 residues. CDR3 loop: CASSLAVGRSLVEQFF. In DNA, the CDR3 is TGTGCCAGCAGCTTGGCGGTAGGACGGTCCCTGGTAGAGCAGTTCTTC.

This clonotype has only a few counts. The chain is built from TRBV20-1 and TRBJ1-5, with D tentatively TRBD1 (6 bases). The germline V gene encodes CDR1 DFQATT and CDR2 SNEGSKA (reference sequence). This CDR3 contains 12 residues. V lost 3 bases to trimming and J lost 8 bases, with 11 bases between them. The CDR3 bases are TGCAGTGCTAGTAGGGGGGTAGAGCCCCAGCATTTT. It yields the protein CSASRGVEPQHF.